The 20 T cell receptor beta chains given below trace back to one sample, sequenced in a study of control samples from healthy donors and cancer patients. Here immunoSEQ multiplex PCR was the method, and the copy in TCRdb shows in-frame clones only, minus some. The repertoire holds about 55,000 clones, with approximately 88% as singletons. The sequenced material came from blood. These receptor sequences come from a man in his fifties in good health.

This sequence joins TRBV7-2 and TRBJ2-5; D not certain. CDR1 is SGHTA and CDR2 is FQGNSA in the germline V gene. CDR3 length: 15 amino acids. The V and J ends lost 5 bases and 4 bases respectively, with 17 bases between them. In nucleotides, the CDR3 is TGTGCCAGCAGCCCACCTCTTGGCGGAAGAGAGACCCAGTACTTC. This encodes CASSPPLGGRETQYF. Using reference TRBV7-2 and TRBJ2-5 for the parts outside the CDR3, the full variable domain is GAGVSQSPSNKVTEKGKDVELRCDPISGHTALYWYRQSLGQGLEFLIYFQGNSAPDKSGLPSDRFSAERTGGSVSTLTIQRTQQEDSAVYLCASSPPLGGRETQYFGPGTRLLVL.

The rearrangement joins TRBV5-1 to TRBJ1-2; D is unresolved. Germline V lookup: CDR1 SGHRS, CDR2 YFSETQ. CDR3 length equals 12 residues. Trimming shortened V by 4 bases and J by 8 bases, and 12 bases separated the two germline ends. This CDR3 is CASSASREGYTF. Here the CDR3 DNA reads TGCGCCAGCAGCGCGTCGAGGGAAGGCTACACCTTC.

The chain uses TRBV18 and TRBJ1-1, with 8 nucleotides matching TRBD1. J lost 8 bases, V lost 3 bases, and 5 bases had no gene match. The CDR3 covers 13 residues. Germline CDR1 and CDR2: KGHSH and LQKENI. DNA of the CDR3: TGTGCCAGCTCACCCGCCGGGGACAGGGAAGCTTTCTTT. It is translated as CASSPAGDREAFF.

V is TRBV5-1 and J is TRBJ2-5; weak D call: TRBD2 (5 bases). Germline V lookup: CDR1 SGHRS, CDR2 YFSETQ. CDR3 length: 16 residues. Trimming pared 0 bases from V and 1 base from J, leaving 13 bases between. The CDR3 sequence is CASSLALVGSQETQYF. CDR3 nucleotides: TGCGCCAGCAGCTTGGCCTTGGTAGGGAGCCAAGAGACCCAGTACTTC.

The chain joins TRBV10-1 to TRBJ1-6, with no clear D. The CDR3 sequence is 17 residues long. The V gene's germline CDR1 is WNHNN and CDR2 SYGVQD (reference sequence). The V gene lost 8 bases and the J gene lost 4 bases, with 21 bases spanning the gap. CDR3 region: CASAEGPHGLYNSPLHF. The CDR3 nucleotides are TGCGCCAGCGCCGAGGGTCCCCACGGCCTATATAATTCACCCCTCCACTTT.

The genes are TRBV19 and TRBJ1-1, with D perhaps TRBD1 (5 bases). V lost 3 bases to trimming and J lost 0 bases, with 11 bases between them. The germline V gene encodes CDR1 LNHDA and CDR2 SQIVND (reference sequence). The CDR3 has 15 residues. This CDR3 reads CASSIGGTMNTEAFF. CDR3 DNA sequence: TGTGCCAGTAGTATTGGGGGAACTATGAACACTGAAGCTTTCTTT. Variable domain in full (rest from reference TRBV19 and TRBJ1-1): DGGITQSPKYLFRKEGQNVTLSCEQNLNHDAMYWYRQDPGQGLRLIYYSQIVNDFQKGDIAEGYSVSREKKESFPLTVTSAQKNPTAFYLCASSIGGTMNTEAFFGQGTRLTVV.

The gene calls are TRBV11-2 and TRBJ2-1; D may be TRBD2 (8 bases). The V end was cut by 5 bases, the J end by 9 bases, with 23 bases between. The CDR3 totals 16 residues. Per germline, CDR1 SGHAT and CDR2 FQNNGV. Written as DNA, the CDR3 is TGTGCCAGCAGCCCGGGGTGGGGACTAGGGGGCCCTGAGCAGTTCTTC. Translating it yields CASSPGWGLGGPEQFF.

This clone is a singleton in its sample. The rearrangement joins TRBV28 to TRBJ1-1; D is ambiguous. Trimming left V 3 bases short and J 0 bases short, with 5 bases between. Germline-derived CDR1 and CDR2 are MDHEN and SYDVKM. CDR3 length: 13 residues. CDR3 residues: CASSFAVNTEAFF. The DNA of the CDR3 is TGTGCCAGCAGTTTCGCGGTGAACACTGAAGCTTTCTTT.

This CDR3 reads CASSLAGTSGRATEQFF. CDR3 nucleotide sequence: TGTGCCAGCAGCTTAGCCGGGACTAGCGGGAGGGCTACGGAGCAGTTCTTC. The chain employs TRBV7-9 and TRBJ2-1; 16 positions agree with TRBD2. Germline V gene sequence: CDR1 SEHNR, CDR2 FQNEAQ (reference sequence). This CDR3 spans 17 amino acids. With V trimmed by 0 bases and J by 10 bases, 6 bases remained unmatched.

The V call is TRBV28, the J call TRBJ2-7; a possible D gene is TRBD1 (5 bases). The germline CDR1 and CDR2 sequences are MDHEN and SYDVKM. The V end lost 6 bases, the J end lost 3 bases, and 6 bases lay between the germline ends. CDR3 length equals 11 residues. The CDR3 DNA is TGTGCCAGCAGCAGGGTCTACGAGCAGTACTTC. It is translated as CASSRVYEQYF.

The chain has TRBV5-6 and TRBJ2-2, with unresolved D. The CDR3 loop spans 16 amino acids. Trimming shortened V by 1 base and J by 0 bases, and 10 bases separated the two germline ends. The V gene's germline CDR1 is SGHDT and CDR2 YYEEEE. The CDR3 nucleotides read TGTGCCAGCAGCTTGATCCAGGTATCGAACACCGGGGAGCTGTTTTTT. Its translation is CASSLIQVSNTGELFF.

This rearrangement joins TRBV11-2 to TRBJ2-1; a possible D gene is TRBD2 (6 bases). The CDR3 has 16 residues. Looked up from germline, CDR1 is SGHAT and CDR2 is FQNNGV. The V end was cut by 0 bases, the J end by 8 bases, with 17 bases between. CDR3 nucleotides: TGTGCCAGCAGCTTAGACCAGGTTGGGGGACTGGATGAGCAGTTCTTC. Translation gives CASSLDQVGGLDEQFF.

This chain uses TRBV29-1 with TRBJ2-7; D gene uncertain. The length of the CDR3 is 13 residues. The V and J ends lost 5 bases and 3 bases respectively, with 14 bases between them. Germline lookup yields CDR1 SQVTM and CDR2 ANQGSEA. CDR3 sequence (DNA): TGCAGCGTTATCCCAGAAAATAACTACGAGCAGTACTTC. Translation: CSVIPENNYEQYF.

This clone is labeled medium-sized. The chain couples TRBV4-1 to TRBJ1-3; D is ambiguous. Trimming removed 1 base from V and 2 bases from J, with 6 bases in between. The CDR3 runs 14 residues. Germline CDR1 MGHRA, CDR2 YSYEKL. The CDR3 DNA sequence: TGCGCCAGCAGCCAAGGGGGTCCTGGAAACACCATATATTTT. Its protein is CASSQGGPGNTIYF.

The rearrangement joins TRBV7-9 to TRBJ1-4; maybe TRBD1 (5 bases). The CDR3 loop spans 15 amino acids. V lost 5 bases and J 7 bases, leaving 17 bases between the germline ends. Germline CDR1 reads SEHNR; CDR2 reads FQNEAQ (reference sequence). This CDR3 is CASSQEGGVGEKLFF. The CDR3, as DNA: TGTGCCAGCAGCCAAGAGGGAGGGGTCGGTGAAAAACTGTTTTTT.

The CDR3 loop reads CASSLWTVNTGELFF. CDR3 in DNA: TGTGCCAGCAGTCTCTGGACTGTGAACACCGGGGAGCTGTTTTTT. This rearrangement joins TRBV7-2 to TRBJ2-2; D is perhaps TRBD2 (5 bases). This CDR3 is built from 15 residues. V was clipped by 6 bases and J by 1 base, with 12 bases between them. Germline V gene data show CDR1 as SGHTA and CDR2 as FQGNSA.

The V call is TRBV19, the J call TRBJ1-1; D perhaps matches TRBD1 (6 bases). Germline V gives CDR1 LNHDA, CDR2 SQIVND (reference sequence). CDR3 length: 15 residues. Trimming removed 8 bases at V and 1 base at J, with 17 bases between. This chain's CDR3 is CASGGAASTNTEAFF. The CDR3 DNA reads TGTGCCAGTGGGGGGGCAGCATCTACGAACACTGAAGCTTTCTTT. The entire variable domain, with the rest obtained from reference TRBV19 and TRBJ1-1, is as follows: DGGITQSPKYLFRKEGQNVTLSCEQNLNHDAMYWYRQDPGQGLRLIYYSQIVNDFQKGDIAEGYSVSREKKESFPLTVTSAQKNPTAFYLCASGGAASTNTEAFFGQGTRLTVV.

The chain uses TRBV4-1 and TRBJ2-7; no firm D call. Germline V gene sequence: CDR1 MGHRA, CDR2 YSYEKL. Trimming took off 0 bases at V and 4 bases at J, with 10 bases between the two ends. The CDR3 covers 14 residues. CDR3 nucleotides: TGCGCCAGCAGCCAAGAAGGTCCCCTTTACGAGCAGTACTTC. Amino acids: CASSQEGPLYEQYF.

The rearrangement joins TRBV7-9 to TRBJ2-7; tentative D call: TRBD1 (6 bases). The germline V gene encodes CDR1 SEHNR and CDR2 FQNEAQ (reference sequence). The CDR3 has 14 residues. V was trimmed by 5 bases and J by 3 bases, leaving 14 bases between them. This CDR3 is CASSVQGELYEQYF. For the CDR3, the DNA is TGTGCCAGCAGCGTACAGGGCGAACTCTACGAGCAGTACTTC.

V gene TRBV5-1 combines with J gene TRBJ1-1; D gene ambiguous. Germline V CDR1 and CDR2: SGHRS, YFSETQ. CDR3 length: 13 residues. Trimming removed 4 bases at V and 0 bases at J, with 7 bases between. The CDR3 bases are TGCGCCAGCAGCCCAGATATGAACACTGAAGCTTTCTTT. This gives the protein CASSPDMNTEAFF.